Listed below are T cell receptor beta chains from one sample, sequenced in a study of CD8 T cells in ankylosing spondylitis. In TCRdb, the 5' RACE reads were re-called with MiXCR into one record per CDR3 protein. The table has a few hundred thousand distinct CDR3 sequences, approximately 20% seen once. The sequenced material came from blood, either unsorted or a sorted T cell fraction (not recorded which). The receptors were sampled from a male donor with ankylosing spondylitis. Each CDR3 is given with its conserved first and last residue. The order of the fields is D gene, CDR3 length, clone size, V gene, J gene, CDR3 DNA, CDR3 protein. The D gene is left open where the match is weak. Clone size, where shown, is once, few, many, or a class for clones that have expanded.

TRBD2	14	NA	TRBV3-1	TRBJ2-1	TGTGCCAGCACCAAAAACTGGGGACTAGCGGAAATGTTCTTC	CASTKNWGLAEMFF
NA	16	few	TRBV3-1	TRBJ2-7	TGTGCCAGCAGCCAGGGGGGCCGGATTGACCTTTACGAGCAGTACTTC	CASSQGGRIDLYEQYF
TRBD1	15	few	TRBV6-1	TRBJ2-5	TGTGCCAGCAGACTTCCTGGGACAGCATTTGAGACCCAGTACTTC	CASRLPGTAFETQYF
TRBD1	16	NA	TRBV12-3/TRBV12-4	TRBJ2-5	TGTGCCAGCAGTTTAAGTAGGGATGGACAGGGAGAGACCCAGTACTTC	CASSLSRDGQGETQYF
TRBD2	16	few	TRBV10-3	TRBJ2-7	TGTGCCACCCTAGCGGGGGGGACCCCCCGTACCTACGAGCAGTACTTC	CATLAGGTPRTYEQYF
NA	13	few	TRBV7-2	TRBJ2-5	TGTGCCAGCAGCTTATTCAGTCGGGGGACCCAGTACTTC	CASSLFSRGTQYF
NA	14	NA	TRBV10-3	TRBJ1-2	TGTGCCATCAGTGAAGACGGACTTAACTATGGCTACACCTTC	CAISEDGLNYGYTF
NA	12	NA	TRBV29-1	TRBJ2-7	TGCAGCGTCGGAGGCCGTACCTACGAGCAGTACTTC	CSVGGRTYEQYF
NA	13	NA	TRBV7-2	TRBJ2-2	TGTGCCAGCAGCTTTATAGGGCCCGGGGAGCTGTTTTTT	CASSFIGPGELFF
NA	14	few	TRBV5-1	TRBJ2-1	TGCGCCAGCAGCTTGGAAGTGGTTCGCGATGAGCAGTTCTTC	CASSLEVVRDEQFF
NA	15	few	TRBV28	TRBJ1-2	TGTGCCAGCAGTTATGGCGGAGACAGTACCTATGGCTACACCTTC	CASSYGGDSTYGYTF
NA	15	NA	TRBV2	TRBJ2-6	TGTGCCAGCAGTGCCGTTAGGGCTGGGGCCAACGTCCTGACTTTC	CASSAVRAGANVLTF
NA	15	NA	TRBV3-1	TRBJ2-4	TGTGCCAGCAGCCGCGATAACCATTTTATCTCCCGGTTGTACTTC	CASSRDNHFISRLYF
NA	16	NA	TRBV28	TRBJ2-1	TGTGCCAGCAGTTTCTTACAGGGAGGCTCCTACAATGAGCAGTTCTTC	CASSFLQGGSYNEQFF
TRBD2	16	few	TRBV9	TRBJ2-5	TGTGCCAGCAGCGTAGGAATAGCGGGATTGGGGGAGACCCAGTACTTC	CASSVGIAGLGETQYF
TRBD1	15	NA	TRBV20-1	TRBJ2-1	TGCAGTGCTAGACCTGGGACAGGGACTTACAATGAGCAGTTCTTC	CSARPGTGTYNEQFF
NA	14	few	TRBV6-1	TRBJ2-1	TGTGCCAGCAGTGCGCAGGGTTCCTTCAATGAGCAGTTCTTC	CASSAQGSFNEQFF
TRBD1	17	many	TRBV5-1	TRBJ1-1	TGCGCCAGCAGCTTGGACGGGCCAGGGGGCCTGAACACTGAAGCTTTCTTT	CASSLDGPGGLNTEAFF
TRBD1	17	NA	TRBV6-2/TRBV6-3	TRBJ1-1	TGTGCCAGCAGTTACCATACAGGGGTAGGAGCGAACACTGAAGCTTTCTTT	CASSYHTGVGANTEAFF
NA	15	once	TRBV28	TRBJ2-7	TGTGCCAGCAGTTTATCAGGACCTCTCTCCTACGAGCAGTACTTC	CASSLSGPLSYEQYF
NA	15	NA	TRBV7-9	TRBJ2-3	TGTGCCAGCAGTCAGGGGCGGAGGCGCACAGATACGCAGTATTTT	CASSQGRRRTDTQYF
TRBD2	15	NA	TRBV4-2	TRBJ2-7	TGTGCCAGCAGCTTGGGACTAGCGGAGGGCTACGAGCAGTACTTC	CASSLGLAEGYEQYF
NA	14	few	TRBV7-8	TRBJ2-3	TGTGCCAGCAGCTTAGTAAGGATGGCAGATACGCAGTATTTT	CASSLVRMADTQYF
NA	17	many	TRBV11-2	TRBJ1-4	TGTGCCAGCAGCCATGGAGGAAGGGAGGTATATTTTGAAAAACTGTTTTTT	CASSHGGREVYFEKLFF
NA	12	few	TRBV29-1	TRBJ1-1	TGCAGCGTTGGCCCCGGAGGGACTGAAGCTTTCTTT	CSVGPGGTEAFF
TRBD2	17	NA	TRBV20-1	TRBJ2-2	TGCAGTGCTAGAGGCGGGGGCGGGAGGACGAACACCGGGGAGCTGTTTTTT	CSARGGGGRTNTGELFF
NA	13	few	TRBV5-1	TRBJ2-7	TGCGCCAGCAGTCGGGAAAACTCCTACGAGCAGTACTTC	CASSRENSYEQYF